Listed below are T cell receptor beta chains from one sample, sequenced in a study of blood T cells in healthy people across ages. One entry per CDR3 protein, called by TCRdb with MiXCR from the 5' RACE reads. The data show 550,000 to 700,000 distinct CDR3 sequences, with 25% to 30% seen just once and around a sixth held by the top ten. Sequenced: blood. These receptor sequences come from a woman aged 70-85 years in good health. Both conserved end residues are part of each CDR3. The order of the fields is J gene, V gene, clone size, D gene, CDR3 DNA, CDR3 protein. D genes are given only for firm matches. Rows give clone size only sometimes, using once, few, many, or a class for an expanded clone.

TRBJ2-1 | TRBV7-3 | NA | TRBD2 | TGTGCCAGCAGCCCTAGCGGCCTCTCCTACAATGAGCAGTTCTTC | CASSPSGLSYNEQFF
TRBJ2-1 | TRBV6-2/TRBV6-3 | NA | TRBD2 | TGTGCCAGCAGTTACGGAACTAGCGGGGGCATGAATGAGCAGTTCTTC | CASSYGTSGGMNEQFF
TRBJ1-4 | TRBV7-2 | few | NA | TGTGCCAGCAGCTTAAACCCCAGGGCTAGTGAAAAACTGTTTTTT | CASSLNPRASEKLFF
TRBJ2-2 | TRBV7-7 | NA | TRBD1 | TGTGCTAGCAGTACAGGGGGCCTAACCTCGAGCACCGGGGAGCTGTTTTTT | CASSTGGLTSSTGELFF
TRBJ2-3 | TRBV11-2 | NA | TRBD2 | TGTGCCAGCAGCTTAGATGGCGGGGGGGTCATTACGCAGTATTTT | CASSLDGGGVITQYF
TRBJ1-5 | TRBV2 | NA | TRBD1 | TGTGCCTCGTGGGGCACAGGGGATCAGCCCCAGCATTTT | CASWGTGDQPQHF
TRBJ2-7 | TRBV12-3/TRBV12-4 | few | NA | TGTGCCAGCATGGCAGAGATGACCGAGCAGTACTTC | CASMAEMTEQYF
TRBJ1-4 | TRBV29-1 | NA | NA | TGCAGCGTTGGAGGGGCGTTGAATGAAAAACTGTTTTTT | CSVGGALNEKLFF
TRBJ1-2 | TRBV20-1 | NA | NA | TGCAGTGCTAGAGTCCAGGGTGCTAACTATGGCTACACCTTC | CSARVQGANYGYTF
TRBJ2-7 | TRBV12-3/TRBV12-4 | NA | NA | TGTGCCAGCAGTTTAGCGGCTCGGTACGAGCAGTACTTC | CASSLAARYEQYF
TRBJ2-5 | TRBV2 | few | TRBD2 | TGTGCCAGCGGACGGACTAGCGGGGATTGGGTGGAGACCCAGTACTTC | CASGRTSGDWVETQYF
TRBJ1-1 | TRBV9 | NA | NA | TGTGCCAGCAGCGTCCAATACAGGGACACTGAAGCTTTCTTT | CASSVQYRDTEAFF
TRBJ2-5 | TRBV29-1 | few | NA | TGCAGCGTTGAGAAAGAGACCCAGTACTTC | CSVEKETQYF
TRBJ2-5 | TRBV7-9 | NA | TRBD2 | TGTGCCAGCAGCGTTTCGGGGGGGCCCGCTGAGACCCAGTACTTC | CASSVSGGPAETQYF
TRBJ1-2 | TRBV7-9 | many | NA | TGTGCCAGCAGGAGTTTTAACTATGGCTACACCTTC | CASRSFNYGYTF
TRBJ1-1 | TRBV5-5 | few | NA | TGTGCCAGCAGCCCAAACACCGGAGTGAACACTGAAGCTTTCTTT | CASSPNTGVNTEAFF
TRBJ1-2 | TRBV11-2 | few | NA | TGTGCCAGCAGCCTCTCGACAGGCGATAGCTATGGCTACACCTTC | CASSLSTGDSYGYTF
TRBJ2-1 | TRBV6-2/TRBV6-3 | few | TRBD2 | TGTGCCAGCAGTTACGGTCTGAAGCGGGGGGTCAATGAGCAGTTCTTC | CASSYGLKRGVNEQFF
TRBJ2-7 | TRBV20-1 | NA | TRBD2 | TGCAGTCCACCCAATCAACCGTTCAGCGGGAGTGTCTACGAGCAGTACTTC | CSPPNQPFSGSVYEQYF
TRBJ1-1 | TRBV7-2 | NA | NA | TGTGCCAGCACCCGAGAAGAGGGAACTGAAGCTTTCTTT | CASTREEGTEAFF
TRBJ2-4 | TRBV4-3 | few | NA | TGCGCCAGCAGCCAAGATACAGGGATGAACATTCAGTACTTC | CASSQDTGMNIQYF
TRBJ1-2 | TRBV20-1 | few | TRBD1 | TGCAGTGCTCAGGGACAGGGGGACTATGGCTACACCTTC | CSAQGQGDYGYTF
TRBJ2-5 | TRBV5-4 | few | NA | TGTGCCAGCAGCTTGGGTTTCGGGATACAAGAGACCCAGTACTTC | CASSLGFGIQETQYF
TRBJ2-7 | TRBV11-2 | NA | TRBD2 | TGTGCCAGCAGCACCAGGACGGGGGGGGCTAGGTACGAGCAGTACTTC | CASSTRTGGARYEQYF
TRBJ2-1 | TRBV7-3 | NA | TRBD1 | TGTGCCAGCAGCTCCAACCCGGGGACAGGGGTACACAATGAGCAGTTCTTC | CASSSNPGTGVHNEQFF
TRBJ2-1 | TRBV5-1 | few | NA | TGCGCCAGCAGCCCTGGGACAGCGGGATACAATGAGCAGCTCTTC | CASSPGTAGYNEQLF
TRBJ2-5 | TRBV20-1 | NA | TRBD1 | TGCAGTGCCCAACACAGGGGGCGGCCCCAAGAGACCCAGTACTTC | CSAQHRGRPQETQYF
TRBJ2-3 | TRBV5-1 | few | TRBD2 | TGCGCCAGCAGCTTGAAGGCGGGGGGTGGCACAGATACGCAGTATTTT | CASSLKAGGGTDTQYF
TRBJ2-7 | TRBV18 | few | NA | TGTACCAGCTCACTCAGGGTAGCAGCATCGGGGTACGAGCAGTACTTC | CTSSLRVAASGYEQYF
TRBJ2-3 | TRBV6-5 | NA | TRBD2 | TGTGCCAGCAGTTACCAAGCGGGGGGATCAGATACGCAGTATTTT | CASSYQAGGSDTQYF
TRBJ2-3 | TRBV7-9 | NA | TRBD1 | TGTGCCAGCAGCAGACGGACAGGGACAGCCGATACGCAGTATTTT | CASSRRTGTADTQYF
TRBJ1-2 | TRBV7-2 | few | NA | TGTGCCAGCAGAGGGGTGTCATTCTATGGCTACACCTTC | CASRGVSFYGYTF
TRBJ2-2 | TRBV6-5 | few | TRBD2 | TGTGCCAGCAAAACTAGCGGGATCACCGGGGAGCTGTTTTTT | CASKTSGITGELFF
TRBJ2-7 | TRBV29-1 | few | TRBD1 | TGCAGCGCTACCCTAACCGGGACAGGGAGCTCCTACGAGCAGTACTTC | CSATLTGTGSSYEQYF
TRBJ2-2 | TRBV7-9 | NA | NA | TGTGCCAGCAGCTTGGAAAAGGGCGGGGAGCTGTTTTTT | CASSLEKGGELFF
TRBJ2-7 | TRBV7-9 | few | NA | TGTGCCAGCAGCACCGCGGGCAGGGAATACGAGCAGTACTTC | CASSTAGREYEQYF
TRBJ2-2 | TRBV12-3/TRBV12-4 | many | NA | TGTGCCAGCAGTTTCCCCAGGGGCGGAAACACCGGGGAGCTGTTTTTT | CASSFPRGGNTGELFF
TRBJ1-1 | TRBV4-3 | few | NA | TGCGCCAGCAGCCAAGATACCGGGAAAACTGAAGCTTTCTTT | CASSQDTGKTEAFF
TRBJ2-7 | TRBV5-1 | NA | NA | TGCGCCAGCAGCTTGGACATTTACTCCGAGCAGTACTTC | CASSLDIYSEQYF
TRBJ1-4 | TRBV5-1 | many | NA | TGCGCCAGCAGCTCCGGGGCCTTTGCAACTAATGAAAAACTGTTTTTT | CASSSGAFATNEKLFF
TRBJ2-5 | TRBV2 | once | NA | TGTGCCAGCACAGGGAGTTTGGAGACCCAGTACTTC | CASTGSLETQYF